These T cell receptor beta chains were read from a single sample in a study of patients with pleural tuberculosis. TCRdb reprocessed the reads via MiXCR and lists one record per CDR3 protein. The data hold 25,000 to 30,000 distinct CDR3 sequences, with about 20% observed a single time. Sequenced: peripheral blood. The receptor source for this set is a human donor with pleural tuberculosis. Both conserved end residues are part of each CDR3. D genes are given only for firm matches. Clone size is given for some rows only: seen once, a few or many times, or a class if the clone is expanded.

j_call clone_size d_call v_call cdr3_nt cdr3_aa
TRBJ2-3 - TRBD2 TRBV4-2 TGTGCCAGCAGCCAAGACCCCGGGACTAGCGGCACAGATACGCAGTATTTT CASSQDPGTSGTDTQYF
TRBJ2-7 many TRBD1 TRBV6-1 TGTGCCACCACCCGGACAGGCGATAGCTCCTACGAGCAGTACTTC CATTRTGDSSYEQYF
TRBJ2-1 few TRBD1 TRBV7-9 TGTGCCAGCAGCAAGACAGGGGGGGTCTACAATGAGCAGTTCTTC CASSKTGGVYNEQFF
TRBJ1-2 many TRBD1 TRBV27 TGTGCCAGCAGAGGACAGGGGGAAAGGTATGGCTACACCTTC CASRGQGERYGYTF
TRBJ1-1 medium-sized - TRBV6-1 TGTGCCAGTCAGAGAGGCAAGGCCACTGAAGCTTTCTTT CASQRGKATEAFF
TRBJ1-2 many - TRBV7-2 TGTGCCAGCAGAATCACAGGGATAGGTGGCTACACCTTC CASRITGIGGYTF
TRBJ2-3 - TRBD1 TRBV28 TGTGCCAGCAGTTCGGGGACAGGGGCGAGCACAGATACGCAGTATTTT CASSSGTGASTDTQYF
TRBJ2-7 many - TRBV5-1 TGCGCCAGCAGCGCCGAACTAGGGGAGCAGTACTTC CASSAELGEQYF
TRBJ2-5 many TRBD2 TRBV5-4 TGTGCCAGCAGCTTGGGGACTAGCGGGAATCGAGAGACCCAGTACTTC CASSLGTSGNRETQYF
TRBJ2-7 many TRBD2 TRBV6-2/TRBV6-3 TGTGCCAGCAGTAAGTTAGCGGGAGTCTACGAGCAGTACTTC CASSKLAGVYEQYF
TRBJ2-7 - - TRBV6-9 TGTGCCAGCAGTTACCGGAAGGCCTACGAGCAGGACTTC CASSYRKAYEQDF
TRBJ1-5 many - TRBV4-3 TGCGCCAGCAGCCAAGAAGTGAGACAGCCCCAGCATTTT CASSQEVRQPQHF
TRBJ1-1 - - TRBV3-1 TGTGCCATCACCTACAGCCCGAACACTGAAGCTTTCTTT CAITYSPNTEAFF
TRBJ2-3 - - TRBV30 TGTGCCCGGAGTCGAGGAGGGAGGGGGCTCTCAGATACGCAGTATTTT CARSRGGRGLSDTQYF
TRBJ1-2 many - TRBV6-6 TGTGCCAGCAGTTACTCTGCAGGTGCCCCCTATGGCTACACCTTC CASSYSAGAPYGYTF
TRBJ1-5 many - TRBV4-1 TGCGCCAGCAGCCAAGAACAGTTCAATCAGCCCCAGCATTTT CASSQEQFNQPQHF
TRBJ1-1 many - TRBV19 TGTGCCAGTAGTACAGGTTCCTCCGAAGCTTTCTTT CASSTGSSEAFF
TRBJ2-1 many TRBD1 TRBV24-1 TGTGCCACCAGTGATTTCGGACAGGACAATGAGCAGTTCTTC CATSDFGQDNEQFF
TRBJ1-1 - - TRBV7-9 TGTGCCAGCAGCGCTTTACCGAACACTGAAGCTTTCTTT CASSALPNTEAFF
TRBJ2-5 many - TRBV28 TGTGCCAGCCAAGAATCTCCGGGCGAGACCCAGTACTTC CASQESPGETQYF
TRBJ1-4 many TRBD1 TRBV7-2 TGTGCCAGCAGCCGTTCTAGGGACAGGGGGAATGAAAAACTGTTTTTT CASSRSRDRGNEKLFF
TRBJ1-1 - - TRBV27 TGTGCCAGCAGAGGACACGGGGGGACGGACACTGAAGCTTTCTTT CASRGHGGTDTEAFF
TRBJ2-4 many - TRBV4-1 TGCGCCAGCAGCCAACTGACAGGGCGGGACGCCCAAAACATTCAGTACTTC CASSQLTGRDAQNIQYF
TRBJ2-3 many TRBD1 TRBV4-1 TGCGCCAGCAGCCCCTTCGGCCGGGGACAGGGGGCAGATACGCAGTATTTT CASSPFGRGQGADTQYF
TRBJ2-5 - TRBD2 TRBV5-4 TGTGCCAGCAGCCGCGTTGGACTAGCGGAGGGAGAGACCCAGTACTTC CASSRVGLAEGETQYF
TRBJ1-3 many - TRBV5-1 TGCGCCAGCAGTTCGGTCAGCGGTGGAAACACCATATATTTT CASSSVSGGNTIYF